This T cell receptor (beta chain) was sequenced for a study of blood T cell repertoires in COVID-19. Study at large: PBMCs, B-cell-depleted T cells, or T cells provided the cDNA or gDNA that made up the material.

In the source study's methods: Using reference gene primer amplification, nucleated cell counts were estimated. Assay used: immunoSEQ multiplex PCR; TCRdb lists only in-frame clones, some missing. For V, J and clone size, that table is used; D and trimming come from the DNA. The table has 150,000 to 200,000 clones, approximately 80% seen once. The sequence derives from a woman aged 55-70 years who had recovered from COVID-19. The sample taken for sequencing was PBMCs or T cells enriched from blood (not recorded which).

The chain's CDR3 is CASSVGQYQETQYF. CDR3 bases: TGCGCCAGCAGCGTGGGACAGTACCAAGAGACCCAGTACTTC. The V gene is TRBV5-1, the J gene TRBJ2-5; TRBD1 matches at 7 bases. Trimming at V came to 4 bases and at J to 0 bases, leaving 3 bases not matched to a gene. The length of the CDR3 is 14 residues. Germline CDR1 and CDR2: SGHRS and YFSETQ. Filled out from reference TRBV5-1 and TRBJ2-5, the complete variable domain reads KAGVTQTPRYLIKTRGQQVTLSCSPISGHRSVSWYQQTPGQGLQFLFEYFSETQRNKGNFPGRFSGRQFSNSRSEMNVSTLELGDSALYLCASSVGQYQETQYFGPGTRLLVL.